This TCR beta chain was profiled in a study of T cells in Graves' hyperthyroidism and ophthalmopathy. Study at large: Before any treatment, at initial diagnosis, peripheral blood was collected.

Regions amplified from RNA transcripts were the TCR beta CDR3 regions. HTBI primers drove first-round RT-PCR of the TCR CDR3. TCRdb itself ran the multiplex PCR reads through MiXCR, one entry per CDR3 protein. The data hold 500,000 to 750,000 distinct CDR3 sequences, with approximately 15% observed a single time. This clonotype was observed many times. The CDR3 covers 15 residues. Between the trimmed V and J ends, which lost 1 base and 4 bases, there was a span of 13 bases. Germline V gene sequence: CDR1 LGHDT, CDR2 YNNKEL (reference sequence). The chain links TRBV3-1 to TRBJ1-1; TRBD1 is a possible D gene (5 bases). Input material: blood. The receptor comes from a young woman with Graves' ophthalmopathy. CDR3 sequence: CASSQGLGVPTEAFF. As DNA, the CDR3 is TGTGCCAGCAGCCAAGGTCTGGGGGTCCCCACTGAAGCTTTCTTT.